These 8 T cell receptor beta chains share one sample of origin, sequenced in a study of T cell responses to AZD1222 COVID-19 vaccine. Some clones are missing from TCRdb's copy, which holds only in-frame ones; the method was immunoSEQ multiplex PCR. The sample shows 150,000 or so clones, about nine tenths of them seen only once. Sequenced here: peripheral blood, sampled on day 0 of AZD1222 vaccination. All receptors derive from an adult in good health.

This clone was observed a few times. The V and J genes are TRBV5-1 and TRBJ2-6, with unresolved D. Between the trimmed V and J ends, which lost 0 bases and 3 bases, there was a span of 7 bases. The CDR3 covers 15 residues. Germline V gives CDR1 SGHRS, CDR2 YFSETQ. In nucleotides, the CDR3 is TGCGCCAGCAGCTTGGTTGGGATTGGGGCCAACGTCCTGACTTTC. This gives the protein CASSLVGIGANVLTF.

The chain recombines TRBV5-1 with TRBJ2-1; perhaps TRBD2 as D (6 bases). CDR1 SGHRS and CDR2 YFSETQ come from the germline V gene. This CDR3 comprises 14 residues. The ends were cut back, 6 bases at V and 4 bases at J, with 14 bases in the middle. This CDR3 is CASTEDYPYNEQFF. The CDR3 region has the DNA TGCGCCAGCACGGAGGACTACCCGTACAATGAGCAGTTCTTC.

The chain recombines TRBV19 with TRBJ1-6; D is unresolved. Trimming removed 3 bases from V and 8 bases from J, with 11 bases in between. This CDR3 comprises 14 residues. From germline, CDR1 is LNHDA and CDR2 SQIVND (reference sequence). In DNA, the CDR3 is TGTGCCAGTAGTATCCTTAGTAATGATTCACCCCTCCACTTT. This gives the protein CASSILSNDSPLHF.

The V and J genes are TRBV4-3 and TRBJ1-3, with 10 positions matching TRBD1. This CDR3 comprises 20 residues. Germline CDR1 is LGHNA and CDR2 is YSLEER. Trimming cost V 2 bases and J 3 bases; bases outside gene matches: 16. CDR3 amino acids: CASSQYLPGDRGAIGNTIYF. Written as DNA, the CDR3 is TGCGCCAGCAGCCAATACCTCCCCGGGGACAGGGGAGCAATTGGAAACACCATATATTTT.

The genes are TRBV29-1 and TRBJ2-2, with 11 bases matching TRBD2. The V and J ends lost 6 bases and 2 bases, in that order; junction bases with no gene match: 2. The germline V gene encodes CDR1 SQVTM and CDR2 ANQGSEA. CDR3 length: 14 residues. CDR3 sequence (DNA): TGCAGCGTCGGACTAGCGGGCAACACCGGGGAGCTGTTTTTT. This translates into CSVGLAGNTGELFF.

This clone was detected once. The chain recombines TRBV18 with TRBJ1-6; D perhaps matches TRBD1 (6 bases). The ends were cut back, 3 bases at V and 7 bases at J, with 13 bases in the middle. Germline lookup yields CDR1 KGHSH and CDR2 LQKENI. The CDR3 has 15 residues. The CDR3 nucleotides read TGTGCCAGCTCACCGATACAGGGCGGGAATTCACCCCTCCACTTT. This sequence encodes CASSPIQGGNSPLHF. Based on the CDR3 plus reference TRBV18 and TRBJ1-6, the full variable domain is NAGVMQNPRHLVRRRGQEARLRCSPMKGHSHVYWYRQLPEEGLKFMVYLQKENIIDESGMPKERFSAEFPKEGPSILRIQQVVRGDSAAYFCASSPIQGGNSPLHFGNGTRLTVT.

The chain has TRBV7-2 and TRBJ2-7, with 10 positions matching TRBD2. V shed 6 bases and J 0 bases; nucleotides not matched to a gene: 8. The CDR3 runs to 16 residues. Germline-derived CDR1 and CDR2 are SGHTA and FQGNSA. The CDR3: CASRLGLAASSYEQYF. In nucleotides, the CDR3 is TGTGCCAGCAGGCTAGGACTAGCGGCGAGCTCCTACGAGCAGTACTTC.

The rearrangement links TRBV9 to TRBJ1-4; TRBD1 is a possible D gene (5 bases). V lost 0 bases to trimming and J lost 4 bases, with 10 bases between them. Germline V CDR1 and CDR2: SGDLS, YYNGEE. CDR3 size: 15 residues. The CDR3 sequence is CASSVAGGINEKLFF. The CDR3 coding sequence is TGTGCCAGCAGCGTAGCTGGGGGGATTAATGAAAAACTGTTTTTT.